This TCR beta chain was observed in a study of shared clonotypes between healthy human individuals (dated by TCRdb to the early 2020s). Broadly, across the study: A few men and two women, aged 18 to 49 years, made up the cohort. Blood TCR repertoires of four to six healthy adults were deeply sequenced to estimate repertoire size and the extent of clonotype sharing between individuals. To increase sequencing depth and limit assay-specific biases, TCR repertoire library preparation and sequencing were carried out by different laboratories using diverse techniques. For each donor, CD4 naive and CD4 memory were each given three plates, CD8 naive was given two plates, and CD8 memory was given one plate. Leukapheresis yielded between about 0.94 and 8.9 billion PBMCs per donor.

Remarks on this clone: Its recognized antigen is unknown. No clone much larger than this one lies a single base away; base qualities are absent.

V loses 3 bases of germline sequence and J loses 1 base, and the interval between the two ends is 10 bases. Reading from cysteine to phenylalanine, the CDR3 counts 14 amino acids. Just the 42-base CDR3 DNA is kept, in frame starting at base 1. The germline V gene supplies CDR1 MGHRA and CDR2 YSYEKL. Donors were healthy HIV-negative adults with no recently reported acute infections or vaccinations. Only Caucasian adults living in Nashville, Tennessee, USA were represented among the donors. CD4+ T cells were enriched by magnetic negative selection; naive cells were then positively selected on CD45RA, and the negative fraction formed the memory subset. Blood was collected by leukapheresis, and PBMCs were isolated by Ficoll-Histopaque density gradient centrifugation and then cryopreserved in liquid nitrogen vapor phase. Purity and quantity of every magnetically sorted T cell population were checked by analytical flow cytometry. Genomic DNA was isolated from each sorted fraction and quantified by UV absorbance on a Nanodrop 2000c.

Results the study describes overall, beyond this receptor: Pairwise subsampling led to the expectation that sequencing depth would affect the degree of clonotype sharing among donors. Even with the large sequencing depth, rarefaction of the sorted-subset datasets indicated that sequencing was incomplete. Naive subsets generally had larger estimated clonotype richness than memory subsets. Across a few donors, around 5% of naive CD4, roughly 3.5% of naive CD8, under 2.5% of memory CD4, and roughly 0.41% of memory CD8 clonotypes were shared. Because the study included only a small number of donors, the genetic and exposure-history diversity represented was limited. Compared with non-shared clonotypes, clonotypes shared by all four sorted-subset donors had higher generation probabilities. Sampling was limited to blood, and TCR repertoires in tissue likely differ from TCR repertoires in blood.

Using the deep immunoSEQ assay, multiplex PCR amplified TCR CDR3 regions from genomic DNA. Extracted genomic DNA from each cell subset was spread evenly across all wells of several immunoSEQ 96-well plates, with each plate serving as a replicate. For sorted subsets, about 200 ng genomic DNA, equal to tens of thousands of T cell genomes, was loaded into each replicate PCR. Purified libraries were quantified with a Qubit 3.0 fluorometer, sized on a Bioanalyzer 2100, and re-quantified with the KAPA Library Quantification kit. A separate single-read 150-cycle Illumina NextSeq 550 flow cell was used to sequence each immunoSEQ 96-well plate. On the study's bioinformatics: Because the immunoSEQ output held only junctional sequences and lacked quality scores, the filtering could not match the filtering applied to full-length reads. To assign V/J genes and CDR3, sequences were annotated against IMGT germline references using PyIR, a Python wrapper for IgBLAST v1.9. Any read was removed if the V/J assignment was weak (E-value above 1e-6), the CDR3 was missing, or the read contained stop codons, out-of-frame junctions, or ambiguous translated residues. V3J clonotypes were defined as sequences sharing an identical inferred V gene, J gene, and CDR3 amino acid sequence. The percentage overlap between two repertoires was calculated by dividing the number of shared unique clonotypes by the size of the smaller repertoire. Richness of each repertoire was evaluated using RTK rarefaction, the Chao1 estimator, and Recon v2.1 estimates of unobserved clonotypes. Generation probabilities were computed with OLGA for all TCRbeta clonotypes obtained by the gDNA method from several donors. TCRdb took this table from immuneACCESS and kept in-frame rearrangements with V and J called. Such tables lack part of the clones; where checked against another copy, unresolved V genes explain under half of the gap, and the rest is unexplained. For V, J and clone size, that table is used; D and trimming come from the DNA. For this sample there are 1.6 million or so clones; roughly 97% appear just once. Of the sample, roughly 1.2% falls within the top ten clones.

This sequence was found in a man younger than 45 in good health. In this chain, TRBV4-1 is recombined with TRBJ2-7; the D gene remains uncertain. The specimen sequenced was naive CD4+ T cells sorted from blood. Sample cell subset or site, as interpreted from the label and publication: CD45RA+ positively selected. The base sequence is TGCGCCAGCAGCCACCCAGGTATATCCTACGAGCAGTACTTC. The encoded protein is CASSHPGISYEQYF.